What follows describes a single T cell receptor (beta chain). This receptor's antigen is unknown. It has no much larger one-base neighbor in the sample; base qualities were not kept. This entry is derived from a study of blood T cell repertoires in COVID-19 (dated by TCRdb to about 2020). At the level of the whole study: Samples covering the acute and convalescent phases of COVID-19 were provided by collaborators in the United States, Italy and Spain. The sample metadata nearly always contained a de-identified subject ID, COVID-19 status, age in years and sex. The samples were drawn from two sources: the first 160 participants of the ongoing ImmuneRACE study, and 1,254 subjects contributed by 6 global collaborators. The repertoires were made available in a free public database intended to serve as a resource for research on the immune response to SARS-CoV-2. Subjects who had been exposed to COVID-19, were actively infected with it, or had recovered from it provided the deeply sampled blood TCRbeta repertoires that made up the dataset. Where HLA class I and class II types were available, the types were taken from metadata supplied by the sample provider, not from assay-based typing. The material from the prospective study consisted of cDNA or gDNA derived from T cells, B-cell-depleted T cells, or PBMCs. Points the paper makes about the study in general: Clinical and demographic metadata were provided uncurated, with the amount varying by source and participant.

In the prospective study, participants were roughly 18 to 100 years old, resided in about two dozen geographic areas of the United States, and were enrolled through a virtual design. In the prospective study, cohorts were assigned on the basis of participant-reported clinical history obtained from a screening survey and a study questionnaire. Recovered participants in ImmuneRACE Cohort 3 were defined by two consecutive negative NP/OP PCR tests, clearance by a healthcare professional, or resolution of symptoms. Mobile phlebotomists in the prospective study collected whole blood, serum and a nasopharyngeal or oropharyngeal swab from every participant. Additional blood draws and questionnaires over an approximately two-month period could optionally be provided by prospective study participants. Before DNA extraction, blood samples from the prospective study were shipped at room temperature or frozen.

The immunoSEQ Assay, a bias-controlled multiplex PCR, was used to amplify TCRbeta CDR3 regions from genomic DNA. In the source study's methods: The number of nucleated cells in each sample was estimated by amplification of reference gene primers within the assay. To quantify the absolute abundance of each unique TCRbeta CDR3 rearrangement, sequence reads were collapsed and filtered. For each sample, productive Simpson clonality was calculated as the square root of Simpson's diversity index over productive rearrangements. The source is immuneACCESS, and TCRdb retained only in-frame sequences with V and J called. Part of the clones is not carried over; for the studies checked, unresolved V genes explain less than half of this, and the remainder is unexplained. D and trimming were read from the DNA, whereas the V and J calls and clone size are those reported in that table. The sample includes about 350,000 clones, with about 88% observed a single time. More than 1% of the sample is taken by the ten largest.

The CDR3 spans 13 residues, from the cysteine through the phenylalanine. Only the CDR3 DNA is retained, 39 bases long and in frame from the first base. CDR1 LNHDA and CDR2 SQIVND were looked up in the germline V gene (reference sequence). V is cut by 7 bases and J by 5 bases, and the space between the germline ends is 14 bases. This clonotype was obtained from a woman aged 25 to 39 who had recovered from COVID-19. The rearranged segments are TRBV19 and TRBJ1-2; D gene: possibly TRBD1, on 6 matching bases. Input material: PBMCs or T cells enriched from blood (not recorded which). The base sequence is TGTGCCAGTATGGGCGGACAGAGATATGGCTACACCTTC. Translated, this is CASMGGQRYGYTF.